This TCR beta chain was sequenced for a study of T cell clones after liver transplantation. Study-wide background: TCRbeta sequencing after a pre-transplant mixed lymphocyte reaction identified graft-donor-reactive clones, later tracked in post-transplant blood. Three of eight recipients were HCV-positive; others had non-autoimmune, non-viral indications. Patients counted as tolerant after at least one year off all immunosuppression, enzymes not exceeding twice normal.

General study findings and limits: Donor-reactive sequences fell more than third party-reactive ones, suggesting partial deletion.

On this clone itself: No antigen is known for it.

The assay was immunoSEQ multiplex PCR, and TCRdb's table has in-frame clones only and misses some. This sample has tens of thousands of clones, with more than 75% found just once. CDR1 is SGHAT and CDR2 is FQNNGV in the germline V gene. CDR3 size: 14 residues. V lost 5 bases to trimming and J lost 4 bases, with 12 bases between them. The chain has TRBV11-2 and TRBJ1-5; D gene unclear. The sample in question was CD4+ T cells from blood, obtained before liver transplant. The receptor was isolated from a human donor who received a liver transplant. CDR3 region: CASSRPGNNQPQHF. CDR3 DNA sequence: TGTGCCAGCAGCCGACCGGGAAATAATCAGCCCCAGCATTTT. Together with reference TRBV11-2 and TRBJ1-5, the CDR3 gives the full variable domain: EAGVAQSPRYKIIEKRQSVAFWCNPISGHATLYWYQQILGQGPKLLIQFQNNGVVDDSQLPKDRFSAERLKGVDSTLKIQPAKLEDSAVYLCASSRPGNNQPQHFGDGTRLSIL.